This T cell receptor (beta chain) was profiled in a study of cytomegalovirus exposure and HLA in healthy donors. Some clones are missing from TCRdb's copy, which holds only in-frame ones; the method was immunoSEQ multiplex PCR. This sample has about 360,000 clones; 86% occur once, and the top ten carry roughly 0.83%. This clone was recorded only once. From germline, CDR1 is MNHEY and CDR2 SMNVEV (reference sequence). The CDR3 is made up of 17 amino acids. V was clipped by 2 bases and J by 1 base; unmatched bases: 6. This TCR came from a woman aged 18-30 years in good health and CMV-seronegative. The material sequenced was PBMCs. The J gene is TRBJ2-3, the V gene TRBV27; 10 bases fit TRBD2. This CDR3 is CASSLRFGTSGTDTQYF. CDR3 coding DNA: TGTGCCAGCAGTTTAAGATTCGGGACTAGCGGCACAGATACGCAGTATTTT.